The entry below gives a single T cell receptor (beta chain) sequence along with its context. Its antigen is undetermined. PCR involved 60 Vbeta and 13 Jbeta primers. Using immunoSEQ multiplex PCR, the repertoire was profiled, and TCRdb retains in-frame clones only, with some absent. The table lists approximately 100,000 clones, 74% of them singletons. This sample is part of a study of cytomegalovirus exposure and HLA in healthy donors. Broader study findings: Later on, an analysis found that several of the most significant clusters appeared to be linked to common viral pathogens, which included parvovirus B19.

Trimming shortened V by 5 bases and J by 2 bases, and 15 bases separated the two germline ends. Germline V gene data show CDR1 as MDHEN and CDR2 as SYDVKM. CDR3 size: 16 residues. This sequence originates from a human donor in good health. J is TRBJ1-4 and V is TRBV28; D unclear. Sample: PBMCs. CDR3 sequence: CASSPSRRVTNEKLFF. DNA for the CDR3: TGTGCCAGCAGTCCATCCCGCCGAGTTACTAATGAAAAACTGTTTTTT.